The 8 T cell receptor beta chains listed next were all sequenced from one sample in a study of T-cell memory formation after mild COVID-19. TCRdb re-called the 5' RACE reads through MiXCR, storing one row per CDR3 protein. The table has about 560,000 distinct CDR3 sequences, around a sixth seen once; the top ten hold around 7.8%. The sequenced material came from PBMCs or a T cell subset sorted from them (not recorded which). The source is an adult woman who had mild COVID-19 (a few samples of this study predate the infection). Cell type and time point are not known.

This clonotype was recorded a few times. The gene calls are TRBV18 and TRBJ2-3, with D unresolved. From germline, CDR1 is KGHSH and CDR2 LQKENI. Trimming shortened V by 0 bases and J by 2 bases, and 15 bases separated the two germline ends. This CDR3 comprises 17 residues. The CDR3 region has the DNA TGTGCCAGCTCACCACCGTTGGGTGCTGGGCCCACAGATACGCAGTATTTT. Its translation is CASSPPLGAGPTDTQYF.

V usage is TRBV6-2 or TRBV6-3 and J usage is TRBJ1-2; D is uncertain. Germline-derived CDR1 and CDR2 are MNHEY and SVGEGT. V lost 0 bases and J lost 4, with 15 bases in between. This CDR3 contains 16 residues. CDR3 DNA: TGTGCCAGCAGTTACTCCTTAACTGCAGCGGGCTATGGCTACACCTTC. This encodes CASSYSLTAAGYGYTF.

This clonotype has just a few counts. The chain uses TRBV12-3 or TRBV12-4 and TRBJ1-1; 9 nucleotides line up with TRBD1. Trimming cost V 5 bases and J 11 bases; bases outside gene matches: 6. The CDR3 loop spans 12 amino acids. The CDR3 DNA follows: TGTGCCAGCAGTCCCGACAGGGGGGTGGCTTTCTTT. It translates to CASSPDRGVAFF.

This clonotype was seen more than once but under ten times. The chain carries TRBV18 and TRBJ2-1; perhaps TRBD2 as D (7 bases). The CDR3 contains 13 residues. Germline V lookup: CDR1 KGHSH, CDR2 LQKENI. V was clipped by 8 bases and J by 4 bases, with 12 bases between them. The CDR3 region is CASQGGVYNEQFF. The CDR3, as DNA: TGTGCCAGCCAAGGGGGGGTGTACAATGAGCAGTTCTTC.

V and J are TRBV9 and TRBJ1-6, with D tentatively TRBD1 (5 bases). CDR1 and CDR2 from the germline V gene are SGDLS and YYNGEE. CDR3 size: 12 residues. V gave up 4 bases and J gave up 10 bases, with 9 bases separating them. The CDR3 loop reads CASSTGQSPLHF. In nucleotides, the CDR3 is TGTGCCAGCAGCACAGGTCAATCACCCCTCCACTTT.

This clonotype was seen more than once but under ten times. In nucleotides, the CDR3 is TGTGCCAGCAATGACGAGAAGGAGGCGACCCAGTACTTC. Translation: CASNDEKEATQYF. The rearrangement links TRBV2 to TRBJ2-5; possibly TRBD2 for D (5 bases). The CDR3 has 13 residues. V gave up 7 bases and J gave up 7 bases, with 16 bases separating them. CDR1 is SNHLY, CDR2 FYNNEI, per germline.

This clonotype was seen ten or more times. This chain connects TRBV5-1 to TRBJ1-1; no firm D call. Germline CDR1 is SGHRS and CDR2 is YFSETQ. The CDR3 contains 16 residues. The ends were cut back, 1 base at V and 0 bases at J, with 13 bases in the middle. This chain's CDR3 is CASSLRRAGMNTEAFF. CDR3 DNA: TGCGCCAGCAGCTTGAGGAGGGCGGGGATGAACACTGAAGCTTTCTTT.

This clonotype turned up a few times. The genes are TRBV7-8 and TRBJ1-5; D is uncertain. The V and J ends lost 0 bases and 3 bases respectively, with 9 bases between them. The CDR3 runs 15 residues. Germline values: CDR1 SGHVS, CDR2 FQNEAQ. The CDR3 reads CASSLAAGDNQPQHF. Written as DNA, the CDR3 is TGTGCCAGCAGCTTAGCGGCAGGAGACAATCAGCCCCAGCATTTT.